This is a list of T cell receptor beta chains from one sample in a study of CD8 T cells in Susac syndrome. TCRdb recomputed calls from the immunoSEQ multiplex PCR reads with MiXCR, one row per CDR3 protein. The sample gives about 190,000 distinct CDR3 sequences, approximately 95% of which show up once; 0.16% is in the top ten. Input material: CD8+ T cells from PBMCs. These receptors all come from a human donor with Susac syndrome. Each CDR3 is given with its conserved first and last residue. Fields, in order: J gene, D gene, clone size, V gene, CDR3 protein, CDR3 DNA. A D gene is named only where the DNA matches it firmly. A clone size is listed for some rows: how often the clone was seen (once, few, many), or a class if it is expanded.

TRBJ2-3 - - TRBV2 CATREYPASTDTQYF TGTGCCACCCGGGAGTACCCCGCTAGCACAGATACGCAGTATTTT
TRBJ2-7 - - TRBV27 CASSSLGTSTYEQYF TGTGCCAGCAGTTCCCTGGGGACCTCGACCTACGAGCAGTACTTC
TRBJ1-1 - - TRBV9 CASSVDGLLDTEAFF TGTGCCAGCAGCGTAGATGGGCTTTTGGACACTGAAGCTTTCTTT
TRBJ2-7 - - TRBV9 CASSTGTGPSYEQYF TGTGCCAGCAGCACGGGGACGGGTCCCTCCTACGAGCAGTACTTC
TRBJ1-1 - - TRBV30 CAWTTGAEAFF TGTGCCTGGACGACAGGAGCTGAAGCTTTCTTT
TRBJ1-4 TRBD1 - TRBV9 CASSIRTGEKLFF TGTGCCAGCAGCATCAGGACAGGGGAAAAACTGTTTTTT
TRBJ1-1 - - TRBV14 CASSQDVYRVDTEAFF TGTGCCAGCAGCCAAGATGTTTACAGGGTGGACACTGAAGCTTTCTTT
TRBJ1-2 - - TRBV7-2 CASSLGTGPSGYTF TGTGCCAGCAGCTTAGGTACAGGACCTTCTGGCTACACCTTC
TRBJ2-1 - - TRBV12-3/TRBV12-4 CASRKDTSYNEQFF TGTGCCAGCAGAAAGGACACCTCCTACAATGAGCAGTTCTTC
TRBJ2-7 - - TRBV20-1 CSARPGHSYEQYF TGCAGTGCTAGACCGGGACACTCCTACGAGCAGTACTTC
TRBJ1-2 TRBD1 once TRBV27 CASSPGQGVNYGYTF TGTGCCAGCAGTCCAGGACAGGGCGTTAACTATGGCTACACCTTC
TRBJ1-5 - - TRBV6-2/TRBV6-3 CASSSSGVGQPQHF TGTGCCAGCAGTTCCTCAGGGGTGGGTCAGCCCCAGCATTTT
TRBJ1-6 TRBD1 - TRBV9 CASSAGQTNSPLHF TGTGCCAGCAGCGCGGGACAGACCAATTCACCCCTCCACTTT
TRBJ2-6 TRBD1 - TRBV29-1 CSVQRQGSSGANVLTF TGCAGCGTTCAGCGACAGGGTAGCTCTGGGGCCAACGTCCTGACTTTC
TRBJ1-4 TRBD1 - TRBV4-1 CASSQERQGNEKLFF TGCGCCAGCAGCCAAGAAAGACAGGGAAATGAAAAACTGTTTTTT
TRBJ2-2 - - TRBV9 CASSPSSPGELFF TGTGCCAGCAGCCCCTCAAGTCCCGGGGAGCTGTTTTTT
TRBJ2-7 - - TRBV6-2/TRBV6-3 CASTAKTEPYEQYF TGTGCCAGCACCGCTAAGACGGAGCCCTACGAGCAGTACTTC
TRBJ2-3 - - TRBV7-9 CASSSPPDRASTDTQYF TGTGCCAGCAGCTCCCCACCCGACAGAGCAAGCACAGATACGCAGTATTTT
TRBJ1-1 - - TRBV13 CASSPTDGNTEAFF TGTGCCAGCAGCCCCACGGACGGGAACACTGAAGCTTTCTTT
TRBJ1-2 - - TRBV9 CASSGTTNYGYTF TGTGCCAGCAGCGGGACAACTAACTATGGCTACACCTTC
TRBJ2-1 TRBD2 - TRBV4-2 CASSQGNSGLSYNEQFF TGTGCCAGCAGCCAAGGAAATAGCGGGCTTTCCTACAATGAGCAGTTCTTC
TRBJ2-1 TRBD2 - TRBV9 CASSIAGGPYNEQFF TGTGCCAGCAGCATAGCGGGAGGGCCCTACAATGAGCAGTTCTTC
TRBJ2-1 - - TRBV28 CASTDAGLRLTYNEQFF TGTGCCAGCACAGACGCCGGGCTTAGGTTGACCTACAATGAGCAGTTCTTC
TRBJ2-3 - - TRBV18 CASSPLPQSGRGTDTQYF TGTGCCAGCTCACCACTTCCGCAGTCGGGGCGCGGCACAGATACGCAGTATTTT
TRBJ1-1 - - TRBV12-5 CASGLDQTRGMPEAFF TGTGCTAGTGGTTTGGACCAGACAAGGGGGATGCCTGAAGCTTTCTTT
TRBJ1-4 - - TRBV15 CATSTWTATNEKLFF TGTGCCACCAGCACTTGGACCGCAACTAATGAAAAACTGTTTTTT
TRBJ2-5 TRBD2 - TRBV3-1 CASSQGASGGQETQYF TGTGCCAGCAGCCAAGGGGCTAGCGGGGGACAAGAGACCCAGTACTTC
TRBJ2-7 - - TRBV9 CASSARDSYYEQYF TGTGCCAGCAGCGCCCGGGACTCCTACTACGAGCAGTACTTC
TRBJ1-4 - - TRBV29-1 CSVEVGEVNEKLFF TGCAGCGTTGAAGTGGGGGAGGTGAATGAAAAACTGTTTTTT
TRBJ2-1 - - TRBV27 CASSGDFSVANEQFF TGTGCCAGCAGTGGGGACTTCTCAGTCGCCAATGAGCAGTTCTTC
TRBJ2-1 - - TRBV2 CASSPTVNEQFF TGTGCCAGCAGCCCGACGGTTAATGAGCAGTTCTTC
TRBJ1-2 TRBD1 - TRBV6-5 CASTAGTGPNGYTF TGTGCCAGCACCGCCGGGACAGGACCCAATGGCTACACCTTC
TRBJ2-2 - - TRBV27 CASIDYHTGELFF TGTGCCAGCATAGACTACCACACCGGGGAGCTGTTTTTT
TRBJ1-2 TRBD1 - TRBV10-3 CAISESIPGGGYGYTF TGTGCCATCAGTGAGTCGATCCCAGGGGGCGGCTATGGCTACACCTTC
TRBJ2-1 TRBD2 - TRBV3-1 CASSQVAGADNEQFF TGTGCCAGCAGCCAAGTGGCGGGAGCGGATAATGAGCAGTTCTTC
TRBJ2-3 - - TRBV3-1 CASSQDSARTPIGTDTQYF TGTGCCAGCAGCCAAGATTCAGCTAGGACACCCATTGGGACAGATACGCAGTATTTT
TRBJ1-5 - - TRBV28 CASSLPQGRGNQPQHF TGTGCCAGCAGTCTCCCTCAGGGGAGGGGCAATCAGCCCCAGCATTTT
TRBJ1-2 - - TRBV27 CASSFNSRVNYGYTF TGTGCCAGCAGTTTCAATAGCAGGGTGAACTATGGCTACACCTTC
TRBJ1-6 TRBD1 - TRBV7-9 CASRGGADNSPLHF TGTGCCAGCAGAGGGGGCGCGGATAATTCACCCCTCCACTTT
TRBJ1-2 - - TRBV7-8 CASSLARPSSSYGYTF TGTGCCAGCAGCTTAGCGCGGCCTAGTAGTAGCTATGGCTACACCTTC
TRBJ1-1 - once TRBV27 CASSPWLGENTEAFF TGTGCCAGCAGTCCCTGGTTGGGGGAAAACACTGAAGCTTTCTTT
TRBJ2-1 TRBD2 - TRBV9 CASSVSSGAGSYNEQFF TGTGCCAGCAGCGTTTCTAGCGGGGCCGGGTCCTACAATGAGCAGTTCTTC
TRBJ2-5 - - TRBV3-1 CASSQGSGYSVIVTQYF TGTGCCAGCAGCCAAGGTTCAGGCTATTCTGTAATCGTGACCCAGTACTTC
TRBJ1-2 - - TRBV28 CASSSGANVGYTF TGTGCCAGCAGCTCAGGGGCAAATGTGGGCTACACCTTC
TRBJ2-1 - - TRBV7-9 CASSLDPNSYNEQFF TGTGCCAGCAGCTTGGACCCTAACTCCTACAATGAGCAGTTCTTC
TRBJ2-1 TRBD2 - TRBV3-1 CASSPTSGGAHEQFF TGTGCCAGCAGCCCTACTAGCGGGGGGGCCCATGAGCAGTTCTTC
TRBJ1-1 - few TRBV3-1 CASSQNTEAFF TGTGCCAGCAGCCAGAACACTGAAGCTTTCTTT
TRBJ2-1 - - TRBV7-9 CASTPPGNEQFF TGTGCCAGCACCCCCCCAGGGAATGAGCAGTTCTTC
TRBJ1-2 TRBD1 - TRBV19 CASSLARWTGEYGYTF TGTGCCAGTAGTCTCGCCCGTTGGACAGGGGAGTATGGCTACACCTTC